These 10 T cell receptor beta chains originate from one sample sequenced in a study of shared clonotypes between healthy human individuals. The table came from immunoSEQ multiplex PCR; TCRdb's copy has only in-frame clones and leaves some out. Among some 2,100,000 clones listed, approximately 94% were seen once. As defined, naive CD8 cells were CD45RO-negative and positively selected for CCR7, with terminally differentiated effector memory CD45RA+ cells excluded. Sequencing was done on a sample of naive CD8+ T cells from PBMCs. The source is a man between 18 and 29 years old in good health. Some clones in this sample may be carry-over from other donors' samples.

The chain links TRBV11-2 to TRBJ1-1; D is undetermined. The CDR3 runs 17 residues. V gave up 1 base and J gave up 1 base, with 16 bases separating them. Germline CDR1 reads SGHAT; CDR2 reads FQNNGV. Written as DNA, the CDR3 is TGTGCCAGCAGCTTAGTTGGATTAAAAACTAGGAACACTGAAGCTTTCTTT. Its protein product is CASSLVGLKTRNTEAFF. The whole variable domain, remainder taken from reference TRBV11-2 and TRBJ1-1, is EAGVAQSPRYKIIEKRQSVAFWCNPISGHATLYWYQQILGQGPKLLIQFQNNGVVDDSQLPKDRFSAERLKGVDSTLKIQPAKLEDSAVYLCASSLVGLKTRNTEAFFGQGTRLTVV.

J is TRBJ1-1 and V is TRBV6-5; D call uncertain. The germline V and J ends were trimmed by 0 bases and 2 bases, with 7 bases remaining between them. Germline V gene sequence: CDR1 MNHEY, CDR2 SVGAGI. The CDR3 loop spans 14 amino acids. Here the CDR3 reads CASSYSVSNTEAFF. CDR3 nucleotide sequence: TGTGCCAGCAGTTACTCTGTCAGTAACACTGAAGCTTTCTTT.

The chain carries TRBV27 and TRBJ2-2; D perhaps matches TRBD1 (6 bases). Germline V gives CDR1 MNHEY, CDR2 SMNVEV (reference sequence). Between the trimmed V and J ends, which lost 8 bases and 6 bases, there was a span of 16 bases. This CDR3 has 14 residues. The CDR3 loop reads CASGQGITPGELFF. The CDR3 DNA reads as TGTGCCAGCGGCCAGGGGATTACGCCCGGGGAGCTGTTTTTT.

The rearrangement joins TRBV6-1 to TRBJ2-1; D is uncertain. Germline lookup yields CDR1 MNHNS and CDR2 SASEGT. The CDR3 covers 14 residues. V lost 8 bases and J lost 8, with 19 bases in between. The CDR3 sequence: CASAYTSPPDEQFF. CDR3 nucleotides: TGTGCCAGCGCATACACTTCCCCCCCGGATGAGCAGTTCTTC.

V and J are TRBV7-9 and TRBJ2-5, with 8 bases that match TRBD2. Trimming at V came to 4 bases and at J to 5 bases, leaving 9 bases not matched to a gene. This CDR3 has 15 amino acids. The V gene's germline CDR1 is SEHNR and CDR2 FQNEAQ (reference sequence). CDR3 in amino acids: CASSSDLAGRETQYF. The CDR3 DNA reads TGTGCCAGCAGCTCAGACCTAGCGGGCAGGGAGACCCAGTACTTC.

The J gene is TRBJ1-4, the V gene TRBV9; no firm D call. V lost 4 bases and J lost 0, with 13 bases in between. This CDR3 spans 16 amino acids. CDR1 SGDLS and CDR2 YYNGEE come from the germline V gene. CDR3 nucleotides: TGTGCCAGCAGCCCGAATCCGGATGCAACTAATGAAAAACTGTTTTTT. This translates into CASSPNPDATNEKLFF.

Details on this clone: This specimen includes other DNA sequences encoding the same CDR3. The rearrangement uses TRBV4-1 and TRBJ2-2; possible D gene TRBD2, 6 bases. The CDR3 contains 15 residues. Trimming shortened V by 0 bases and J by 6 bases, and 11 bases separated the two germline ends. Germline V lookup: CDR1 MGHRA, CDR2 YSYEKL. The CDR3 spells CASSQDRTGAGELFF. The DNA of the CDR3 is TGCGCCAGCAGCCAAGATCGCACGGGGGCCGGGGAGCTGTTTTTT.

The V and J genes are TRBV7-9 and TRBJ1-1, with 9 bases identical to TRBD1. V lost 7 bases and J lost 6; bases outside the gene matches: 9. The CDR3 covers 14 residues. The germline gives CDR1 SEHNR, CDR2 FQNEAQ (reference sequence). The CDR3 loop is CASKQDRGLAEAFF. CDR3 DNA: TGTGCCAGCAAGCAAGACAGGGGGTTAGCTGAAGCTTTCTTT.

This chain joins TRBV21-1 and TRBJ2-7. TRBV21-1 is an annotated pseudogene. The CDR3 is made up of 17 amino acids. The CDR3 loop reads CASSKVQLGLETYEQYF. CDR3 DNA: TGTGCCAGCAGCAAAGTCCAACTTGGGCTAGAAACCTACGAGCAGTACTTC.

The rearrangement uses TRBV11-2 and TRBJ2-5; D gene uncertain. The CDR3 spans 17 residues. Germline V gene data show CDR1 as SGHAT and CDR2 as FQNNGV. Trimming removed 3 bases at V and 1 base at J, with 18 bases between. The CDR3 reads CASSLGPLGTLQETQYF. CDR3 bases: TGTGCCAGCAGCTTGGGCCCCCTGGGCACTCTCCAAGAGACCCAGTACTTC.